This TCR beta chain was observed in a study of control samples from healthy donors and cancer patients (dated by TCRdb to about 2020). Note on this clone: Its antigen is not yet known. Base quality data are lacking; no much larger clone is found one base away.

Libraries were made using the immunoSEQ multiplex PCR assay. The source is immuneACCESS, and TCRdb retained only in-frame sequences with V and J called. Part of the clones is not carried over; for the studies checked, unresolved V genes explain less than half of this, and the remainder is unexplained. In this sample the table shows some 94,000 clones, roughly 89% of which occur a single time. About 8.6% of the sample is in the top ten clones. V is cut by 8 bases and J by 5 bases, and the space between the germline ends is 15 bases. The CDR3 holds 13 amino acids from the cysteine to the phenylalanine. The entry retains the CDR3 DNA only, 39 bases that are in frame from base 1. Looking up the germline V gene yields CDR1 MNHEY and CDR2 SVGEGT.

The V gene is TRBV6-2 or TRBV6-3 and the J gene is TRBJ2-5, with TRBD1 perhaps the D gene, on 5 matching bases. This TCR was recovered from a woman between 50 and 59 years old with colorectal cancer. The source material was PBMCs. The DNA sequence reads TGTGCCAGCGGCCTGGGTTACAGGGAGACCCAGTACTTC. This translates into CASGLGYRETQYF.